Included here is one T cell receptor beta chain sequence, with context. The CDR3 totals 15 residues. The V segment lost 5 bases and the J segment 1 base; nucleotides outside the gene matches: 7. Germline assignment: CDR1 SEHNR and CDR2 FQNEAQ (reference sequence). This sample is drawn from a study of shared clonotypes between healthy human individuals. As for the study in general: The cohort had two women and three men, ages 18 to 49.

Sorted-subset replicate PCRs used 200 ng of genomic DNA. This amount corresponded to tens of thousands of T cell genomes. Some clones are missing from TCRdb's copy, which holds only in-frame ones; the method was immunoSEQ multiplex PCR. The repertoire has nearly 1 million clones, around 80% of them found once; the top ten carry over 1.3%. The material sequenced was memory CD4+ T cells sorted from blood. The subset is: CD45RA-negative fraction. The clonotype was recovered from a man younger than 35 in good health. The chain is built from TRBV7-9 and TRBJ1-2; 7 bases fit TRBD1. In DNA, the CDR3 is TGTGCCAGCAGCCGAAGTAACAGGGGTAACTATGGCTACACCTTC. Protein: CASSRSNRGNYGYTF.